Detailed here is one TCR beta chain. Its antigen is not known. These data belong to a study of shared clonotypes between healthy human individuals. Whole-study results and caveats: Memory subsets had estimated richness that was generally smaller than that of naive subsets.

Repertoires were generated with immunoSEQ multiplex PCR, while TCRdb's copy carries only in-frame clones and drops some. The sample yields about a million clones, 65% to 80% seen once. Looked up from germline, CDR1 is MNHEY and CDR2 is SVGAGI. The CDR3 is 15 amino acids. V was clipped by 6 bases and J by 2 bases, with 14 bases between them. This sequence was found in a man between 18 and 29 years old in good health. Sequencing was carried out using memory CD4+ T cells sorted from blood. As for subset: CD45RA-negative fraction. This sequence joins TRBV6-5 and TRBJ2-1; D is possibly TRBD1 (6 bases). As DNA, the CDR3 is TGTGCCAGCAGCCTCCGGGACACCACCTACAATGAGCAGTTCTTC. The encoded protein is CASSLRDTTYNEQFF.